What follows are 10 T cell receptor beta chains derived from one specimen sequenced in a study of early T cells in non-severe SARS-CoV-2 infection. TCRdb reprocessed the 5' RACE reads via MiXCR and lists one record per CDR3 protein. The table includes tens of thousands of distinct CDR3 sequences, over 12% detected once. The source material was whole blood. These receptors were collected from an adult who was a healthcare worker with PCR-confirmed SARS-CoV-2 infection or an uninfected control (not recorded which).

In its sample, this clonotype was seen a few times. V gene TRBV5-1 combines with J gene TRBJ1-1, with D perhaps matching TRBD1 (5 bases). V gave up 5 bases and J gave up 3 bases, with 5 bases separating them. CDR3 length: 11 residues. Per the germline V gene, CDR1 is SGHRS and CDR2 is YFSETQ. This chain's CDR3 is CASRGDTEAFF. In DNA, the CDR3 is TGCGCCAGCAGAGGGGACACTGAAGCTTTCTTT.

Remarks on this clonotype: One base away lies a much larger clone, so this may be a sequencing read error. The gene calls are TRBV5-4 and TRBJ2-7; TRBD1 aligns across 7 bases. The trim removed 4 bases at V and 8 bases at J, leaving 12 bases unmatched. Germline V CDR1 and CDR2: SGHNT, YYREEE (reference sequence). The CDR3 sequence is 14 residues long. CDR3 in amino acids: CASSRPGTVYKQYF. As DNA, the CDR3 is TGTGCCAGCAGCCGTCCCGGGACAGTTTACAAGCAGTACTTC.

The V call is TRBV7-9, the J call TRBJ2-1, with a weak D call TRBD1 (6 bases). Germline loops: CDR1 SEHNR, CDR2 FQNEAQ (reference sequence). CDR3 length: 21 amino acids. V dropped 5 bases and J dropped 0 bases, with 29 bases sitting between them. DNA for the CDR3: TGTGCCAGCAGCCCCCGGAATGGACAGCCCGTACCGGTCAGCTCCTACAATGAGCAGTTCTTC. Amino acids: CASSPRNGQPVPVSSYNEQFF.

V usage is TRBV20-1 and J usage is TRBJ1-1; 7 positions match TRBD1. V shed 6 bases and J 2 bases; nucleotides not matched to a gene: 12. CDR3 length: 15 residues. In germline, CDR1 is DFQATT, CDR2 SNEGSKA (reference sequence). The CDR3 here is CSAGLGGAGNTEAFF. The CDR3 DNA reads TGCAGTGCGGGACTAGGGGGCGCGGGTAACACTGAAGCTTTCTTT.

This clonotype has only a few counts. J is TRBJ2-1 and V is TRBV10-1, with 15 positions matching TRBD2. V lost 4 bases and J lost 4; bases outside the gene matches: 5. Germline CDR1 and CDR2: WNHNN and SYGVQD (reference sequence). This CDR3 comprises 17 residues. In DNA, the CDR3 is TGCGCCAGCAGTGGCCCCGGGACTAGCGGGGGGTACAATGAGCAGTTCTTC. This sequence encodes CASSGPGTSGGYNEQFF.

The chain uses TRBV29-1 and TRBJ1-2; D not resolved. Germline CDR1 and CDR2: SQVTM and ANQGSEA. The V and J ends lost 4 bases and 2 bases respectively, with 8 bases between them. This CDR3 is 12 amino acids long. CDR3: CSVAASNYGYTF. In DNA form, the CDR3 reads TGCAGCGTTGCCGCCAGCAACTATGGCTACACCTTC.

This clonotype was seen a handful of times. The V gene is TRBV7-8, the J gene TRBJ2-5; a possible D gene is TRBD2 (7 bases). Deletions cut 0 bases from V and 5 bases from J, with 13 bases between. This CDR3 comprises 15 residues. From germline, CDR1 is SGHVS and CDR2 FQNEAQ. In DNA form, the CDR3 reads TGTGCCAGCAGCTTAGCAAGGGGGGGCCGGGAGACCCAGTACTTC. Its translation: CASSLARGGRETQYF.

This clonotype was recorded a few times. V and J are TRBV6-5 and TRBJ2-1; D unclear. The CDR3 has 16 amino acids. Trimming pared 2 bases from V and 0 bases from J, leaving 11 bases between. Germline-derived CDR1 and CDR2 are MNHEY and SVGAGI. DNA of the CDR3: TGTGCCAGCAGTTACACAGCTAAAAGCTCCTACAATGAGCAGTTCTTC. This sequence encodes CASSYTAKSSYNEQFF.

This clonotype showed up many times. The rearrangement uses TRBV28 and TRBJ2-5; D call uncertain. Germline V gene sequence: CDR1 MDHEN, CDR2 SYDVKM. Trimming pared 7 bases from V and 5 bases from J, leaving 14 bases between. The CDR3 totals 13 residues. CDR3 coding DNA: TGTGCCAGCACGGTACTGGGCCGGGAGACCCAGTACTTC. This translates into CASTVLGRETQYF.

This clonotype was observed a few times. This chain's CDR3 is CASSSNHAADEKLFF. The CDR3 DNA reads as TGTGCCAGTAGTAGCAACCACGCGGCGGATGAAAAACTGTTTTTT. The chain recombines TRBV19 with TRBJ1-4, with no clear D. Germline V CDR1 and CDR2: LNHDA, SQIVND (reference sequence). Trimming took 4 bases from V and 6 from J, leaving 15 bases between them. The CDR3 has 15 amino acids. Together with reference TRBV19 and TRBJ1-4, the CDR3 gives the full variable domain: DGGITQSPKYLFRKEGQNVTLSCEQNLNHDAMYWYRQDPGQGLRLIYYSQIVNDFQKGDIAEGYSVSREKKESFPLTVTSAQKNPTAFYLCASSSNHAADEKLFFGSGTQLSVL.